This passage covers 14 T cell receptor beta chains from one sample sequenced in a study of T-cell reconstitution after alpha-beta-depleted transplantation in children. During its preparation, the TCRbeta library received unique molecular identifiers. TCRdb independently ran MiXCR on the PCR reads; one entry per CDR3 protein. The table records about 610,000 distinct CDR3 sequences, more than 9% of them present only once. Sequencing used PBMCs from the stem cell graft donor, obtained from the stem cell graft. The receptors here all came from a human donor who donated a stem cell graft to a child with acute myeloid leukemia.

This clonotype was detected ten times or more. The V and J genes are TRBV10-3 and TRBJ2-1; D remains unclear. This CDR3 region has 12 residues. Germline CDR1 ENHRY, CDR2 SYGVKD. Deletions cut 2 bases from V and 13 bases from J, with 12 bases between. The CDR3 spells CAISEKTHTQFF. CDR3 coding DNA: TGTGCCATCAGTGAGAAGACTCATACCCAGTTCTTC.

At least ten counts were recorded for this clonotype. Here the CDR3 reads CAIGSANTGELFF. CDR3 DNA: TGTGCTATTGGGAGTGCGAACACCGGGGAGCTGTTTTTT. The chain has TRBV3-1 and TRBJ2-2, with TRBD2 as a possible D gene (5 bases). The CDR3 is 13 residues long. Germline V gives CDR1 LGHDT, CDR2 YNNKEL (reference sequence).

The chain employs TRBV4-3 and TRBJ2-1; TRBD2 agrees at 7 bases. CDR3 length equals 15 residues. Per germline, CDR1 LGHNA and CDR2 YSLEER. Trimming removed 0 bases from V and 6 bases from J; junction bases left unmatched: 5. DNA for the CDR3: TGCGCCAGCAGCCAAGAGGGCGGGAGTCGCAATGAGCAGTTCTTC. Protein: CASSQEGGSRNEQFF.

This clonotype was seen a handful of times. The genes are TRBV27 and TRBJ1-1, with TRBD1 as a possible D gene (6 bases). Deletions cut 4 bases from V and 6 bases from J, with 15 bases between. Germline V CDR1 and CDR2: MNHEY, SMNVEV (reference sequence). This CDR3 spans 14 amino acids. The CDR3 coding sequence is TGTGCCAGCAGTTCAGGGGCGCTGGGATCTGAAGCTTTCTTT. Encoded protein: CASSSGALGSEAFF.

V gene TRBV29-1 combines with J gene TRBJ2-7; TRBD1 matches 7 bases. This CDR3 is built from 13 residues. Trimming cost V 6 bases and J 3 bases; bases outside gene matches: 8. CDR1 and CDR2 (germline): SQVTM, ANQGSEA. The CDR3 DNA is TGCAGCGTGCGAGAGACAGGGAACTACGAGCAGTACTTC. Amino acids: CSVRETGNYEQYF.

The chain uses TRBV20-1 and TRBJ2-7; TRBD2 agrees at 12 bases. CDR1 DFQATT and CDR2 SNEGSKA come from the germline V gene (reference sequence). J was trimmed by 3 bases and V by 0 bases; bases with no gene match: 18. The CDR3 runs 20 residues. CDR3 coding DNA: TGCAGTGCTAGAGATATAGGGACTAGCGGGTTCTACACTCTCCTCTACGAGCAGTACTTC. Translated: CSARDIGTSGFYTLLYEQYF.

The sample holds a few counts of this clonotype. V usage is TRBV20-1 and J usage is TRBJ2-3; D is ambiguous. Germline V gives CDR1 DFQATT, CDR2 SNEGSKA (reference sequence). V gave up 4 bases and J gave up 6 bases, with 17 bases separating them. The CDR3 has 14 residues. CDR3 sequence: CSANPNLKGDTQYF. The CDR3 DNA sequence: TGCAGTGCTAATCCTAACCTGAAGGGCGATACGCAGTATTTT.

This clonotype has just a few counts. As DNA, the CDR3 is TGTGCCAGCAGTTCCTCCGGGCCCAAGGGGCCCAATGAGCAGTTCTTC. Residues: CASSSSGPKGPNEQFF. The V gene is TRBV6-5, the J gene TRBJ2-1; tentatively, D is TRBD1 (5 bases). V was shortened by 4 bases and J by 6 bases, with 19 bases between the two germline ends. Germline lookup yields CDR1 MNHEY and CDR2 SVGAGI. CDR3 size: 16 residues.

This clonotype was detected ten times or more. Written as DNA, the CDR3 is TGCAGCGTTGACTCAGGGGAAGAGACCCAGTACTTC. Protein: CSVDSGEETQYF. This chain links TRBV29-1 with TRBJ2-5; TRBD1 is a possible D gene (6 bases). Trimming took 3 bases from V and 3 from J, leaving 8 bases between them. This CDR3 has 12 amino acids. Germline loops: CDR1 SQVTM, CDR2 ANQGSEA.

This clonotype was seen repeatedly, ten times or more. This chain uses TRBV10-3 with TRBJ1-2; D is unclear. The length of the CDR3 is 12 residues. V dropped 2 bases and J dropped 5 bases, with 6 bases sitting between them. Germline CDR1 is ENHRY and CDR2 is SYGVKD. For the CDR3, the DNA is TGTGCCATCAGTGAGGAGGGTTATGGCTACACCTTC. Translation gives CAISEEGYGYTF.

This chain joins TRBV5-6 and TRBJ2-7, with 7 nucleotides matching TRBD2. Trimming at V came to 4 bases and at J to 0 bases, leaving 1 base not matched to a gene. The CDR3 consists of 13 residues. Germline lookup yields CDR1 SGHDT and CDR2 YYEEEE. The CDR3 sequence: CASSGLGSYEQYF. The CDR3 DNA reads as TGTGCCAGCAGCGGACTAGGCTCCTACGAGCAGTACTTC. The full variable domain, completed using reference TRBV5-6 and TRBJ2-7, is DAGVTQSPTHLIKTRGQQVTLRCSPKSGHDTVSWYQQALGQGPQFIFQYYEEEERQRGNFPDRFSGHQFPNYSSELNVNALLLGDSALYLCASSGLGSYEQYFGPGTRLTVT.

There are many counts of this clonotype. The chain couples TRBV20-1 to TRBJ1-5, with 7 bases aligning to TRBD1. The trim removed 0 bases at V and 4 bases at J, leaving 6 bases unmatched. The CDR3 has 15 amino acids. Per germline, CDR1 DFQATT and CDR2 SNEGSKA (reference sequence). The CDR3 sequence is CSAREGGRGNQPQHF. The CDR3 region has the DNA TGCAGTGCTAGAGAAGGGGGCAGAGGGAATCAGCCCCAGCATTTT.

The V and J genes are TRBV5-1 and TRBJ2-3; D remains ambiguous. Germline V gene lookup returns CDR1 SGHRS and CDR2 YFSETQ. Trimming removed 0 bases at V and 7 bases at J, with 12 bases between. This CDR3 comprises 14 residues. CDR3 nucleotides: TGCGCCAGCAGCTTGGCCCAAAAGGAGCATACGCAGTATTTT. Translation gives CASSLAQKEHTQYF.

This clonotype was counted at least ten times. The chain couples TRBV5-1 to TRBJ2-1, with TRBD2 identical over 11 bases. CDR3 length: 15 residues. V shed 5 bases and J 5 bases; nucleotides not matched to a gene: 6. The germline CDR1 and CDR2 sequences are SGHRS and YFSETQ. Written as DNA, the CDR3 is TGCGCCAGCAGTATGACTAGCGGGAACAACAATGAGCAGTTCTTC. Protein product: CASSMTSGNNNEQFF.